Sequencing of this T cell receptor beta chain was carried out in a study of cytomegalovirus exposure and HLA in healthy donors (TCRdb year 2017). A note on the overall study: An earlier analysis of approximately 640 of the donors reported 250 to 350 Gb of sequence data and around 120 million unique TCR beta sequences from about 179 million T cells. The genetic ancestry cluster associated with self-reported Caucasian donors included about 84% of the roughly 400 genotyped donors. The number of donors typed differed by locus, with roughly 629-640 for A, B, C, DRB1 and DQB1, 522 for DQA1, 600 to 610 for DPA1, and some 440 for DPB1. A separate validation cohort of approximately 120 different subjects was used in addition to the 666-subject first cohort. The study was designed to test whether signatures of past pathogen exposure could be identified by cataloging public T cell receptors. Four to six DR-DQ haplotypes were handled as single units for association and clustering because linkage in the cohort was strong. In an earlier analysis of 587 of the donors, high-throughput TCR beta sequencing was used to judge whether each TCR beta V gene segment behaved as functional or pseudogenic. Donor age, sex, ethnicity and CMV serostatus were compiled alongside the repertoire data. A later genetic analysis took genome-wide SNP genotypes for about 65% of the roughly 670 donors and used that subset as a discovery cohort. The later analysis used no new phenotypic data to find candidate immune exposures, relying instead on TCR beta sequences and their occurrence across donors. To predict cytomegalovirus infection status, the study brought together high-throughput TCR immunosequencing, statistical association of individual TCRs with disease status, and machine learning. An early release that covered several hundred HLA-typed donors contained about 290 gigabases of sequencing data and some 87 million unique TCR sequences. Using immunosequencing, the study profiled T cell repertoires from 640 or so subjects and related those repertoires to cytomegalovirus serostatus. HLA typing covered class I and class II loci at four-digit resolution. A later analysis re-examined previously published TCR beta repertoires from roughly 650 donors and added high-resolution HLA genotyping to investigate patterns of TCR occurrence. All discovery cohort repertoires had been generated using a single sequencing platform. Among 300 to 450 genotyped donors of the cohort, an average of about 240,000 unique TCR beta nucleotide sequences were sequenced per donor, roughly a sixth of them non-productive. Paper-wide results and their limitations: A further reported finding was that TCR beta sequences accurately predicted the HLA-A and HLA-B alleles for most subjects in the first cohort. Some IMGT-functional V segments, including TRBV6-2 and TRBV6-3, could not be distinguished by the 87-base-pair reads and were therefore excluded. Immune exposure information for the cohort was limited to CMV serostatus. In vitro tests confirmed that a few of the cytomegalovirus-associated TCR beta chains recognize cytomegalovirus antigens. The earlier analysis of 587 of the donors excluded approximately 17 rarely observed V segments, including chromosome 9 orphons, because counts were too low. Correlated functional status among segregating V segments might be attributable to linkage disequilibrium, but an unknown experimental factor could not be ruled out. The authors suggested that the approach could potentially be extended to other disease states and immunological phenotypes. A total of around 150 TCR beta chains were listed by the study as associated with cytomegalovirus. HLA typing was unavailable for some donors at each locus, so association tests used only the typed subset. In an earlier analysis of more than 450 of the donors, most TCR beta V segments were observed in productive rearrangements about 87% or about 30% of the time, broadly matching IMGT annotations. According to a later analysis, parvovirus B19, influenza, CMV and Epstein-Barr virus appeared linked to several top co-occurrence clusters. When HLA alleles, especially DR and DQ, strongly co-occurred, TCR associations were difficult to assign to individual alleles. A cluster of highly shared sequence variants was judged likely to be a technical artifact of the sequencing pipeline. Most TCR sequences were observed very rarely across donors, whereas some public TCRs were present in many individuals. In a later analysis, some 18,000 TCR beta sequences were associated with specific HLA alleles at a false discovery rate of 0.05. This cohort had only TCR beta chains sequenced, and the lack of alpha or paired-chain data limited which features could be detected. An association between a missense DCLRE1C variant and V-gene and J-gene trimming of TCR beta chains was found in a later genetic analysis and replicated in an independent cohort. Cytomegalovirus status was reported to be diagnosed by the classifier with high specificity and sensitivity in both the original and validation cohorts. According to a later analysis, TCR association rates differed among HLA loci, with DRB1 alleles showing the most associated TCRs and HLA-C alleles showing the fewest. A later analysis found that most CMV-associated TCR beta chains appeared HLA-restricted, with HLA associations seemingly driven largely by CMV exposure. Roughly uniform sequencing depth across donors was assumed in presence/absence analyses, although this assumption may not hold. Compared with equally common non-associated chains, HLA-associated TCR beta chains in a later analysis were more clonally expanded and had lower generation probabilities. According to a later genetic analysis, donors in an Asian-associated ancestry cluster had fewer N-insertions in productive TCRs than the approximately 670-donor mean.

For CDR1 and CDR2, the germline V gene lists SGHAT and FQNNGV. The CDR3, cysteine through phenylalanine, is 17 amino acids long. Just the 51-base CDR3 DNA is kept, in frame starting at base 1. A distance of 18 bases separates the germline ends of V and J, which lose 1 base and 4 bases respectively. The cohort consisted of 600 or so healthy bone marrow donors. Cohort members were all nominally healthy when sampled, although unrecorded immune exposures were likely present. The donor tested CMV seronegative, placing the donor among the 350 or so seronegative members of the cohort. Every donor gave a peripheral blood sample, and the peripheral blood mononuclear cells from that sample were used for TCR beta sequencing. The Qiagen DNeasy Blood Extraction Kit was used to extract genomic DNA from the blood cell samples. This clone appeared a few times. Its recognized antigen is unknown. No base-level quality is on record; no much larger clone is a single base apart.

The library came from the immunoSEQ multiplex PCR assay. For the multiplex PCR, a mixture combining 60 forward primers for TCR Vbeta segments and 13 reverse primers for TCR Jbeta segments was used. Amplification of the CDR3 region of rearranged TCR beta genes was performed with a multiplex PCR assay on genomic DNA. The Illumina HiSeq System was used to sequence the amplified TCR beta libraries as 87-base-pair reads. Under the source paper's analysis protocol: Across the 700 or so repertoires, a later analysis counted 75 million to 90 million unique TCR beta chains, roughly 11 million of which were shared by at least two donors. A nearest-neighbor algorithm error-corrected the raw reads and collapsed the reads into unique sequences, merging closely related sequences to remove PCR and sequencing errors. CDR3 sequences were aligned to IMGT reference sequences to assign V, D and J gene segments. For a sequence to be retained, a match of at least six nucleotides to both a V gene segment and a J gene segment was required. A rearrangement was called productive if the CDR3 had no stop codons and remained in frame with V and J, and every other rearrangement was called non-productive. CDR3 was defined according to IMGT convention as the region running from the second conserved V-encoded cysteine to the conserved J-encoded phenylalanine. In an earlier analysis of approximately 500 of the donors, sequences lacking an unambiguous match to a single V gene segment were excluded. In an earlier analysis of about 590 of the donors, a V segment was called functional when productive rearrangements were above 56.7%, and segregating when the standard deviation between donors exceeded 5%. A statistical classification framework was developed to diagnose cytomegalovirus status using the catalog of TCR beta chain sequences. In a later analysis, TCR nucleotide sequences were compared against IMGT/GENE-DB human TR gene sequences so that V and J genes could be assigned. The TCRdist pipeline was used in a later analysis to assign CDR3 sequences and most-parsimonious VDJ recombination scenarios. A later analysis defined each TCR beta chain by its CDR3 amino acid sequence plus V-gene family, and excluded reads lacking a unique V-gene family. As a way to deal with suspected cross-contamination and a sequencing artifact, a later analysis dropped under 600 nucleotide sequences that were highly shared and had low generation probability. A later analysis calculated a clonal expansion index for each public chain from normalized within-repertoire ranks of inferred template counts. A later analysis computed generation probabilities with a VDJ recombination model fitted to out-of-frame rearrangements, and checked the results against IGoR. Hypergeometric tests were used in a later analysis to score TCR-TCR, TCR-HLA and TCR-CMV co-occurrence, with a repertoire-size bias correction applied to the TCR pairs. False discovery rates were estimated in a later analysis by permuting HLA or CMV assignments 20 times. In a later analysis, co-occurring TCRs were grouped using DBSCAN, with TCRdist sequence similarity added in when clustering inside HLA-allele-positive subsets. Repertoires with fewer than 30,000 or more than 120,000 public chains, plus five repertoires with anomalous nucleotide sharing, were excluded from co-occurrence clustering. TCRdb took this table from immuneACCESS and kept in-frame rearrangements with V and J called. Such tables lack part of the clones; where checked against another copy, unresolved V genes explain under half of the gap, and the rest is unexplained. V and J calls and clone size follow that table, whereas D and trimming were derived from the DNA. This sample holds 85,000 to 100,000 clones; about 82% were observed only once. 7.3% of the sample lies in the top ten.

Sequenced input: PBMCs. The TCR sequence derives from a man under 40 in good health and CMV-seronegative. This chain joins TRBV11-2 to TRBJ2-3; TRBD2 could be the D gene, as 7 bases match. The CDR3 region reads CASSLGVGGGGSDTQYF. DNA sequence: TGTGCCAGCAGCTTAGGGGTGGGAGGGGGAGGGTCAGATACGCAGTATTTT.